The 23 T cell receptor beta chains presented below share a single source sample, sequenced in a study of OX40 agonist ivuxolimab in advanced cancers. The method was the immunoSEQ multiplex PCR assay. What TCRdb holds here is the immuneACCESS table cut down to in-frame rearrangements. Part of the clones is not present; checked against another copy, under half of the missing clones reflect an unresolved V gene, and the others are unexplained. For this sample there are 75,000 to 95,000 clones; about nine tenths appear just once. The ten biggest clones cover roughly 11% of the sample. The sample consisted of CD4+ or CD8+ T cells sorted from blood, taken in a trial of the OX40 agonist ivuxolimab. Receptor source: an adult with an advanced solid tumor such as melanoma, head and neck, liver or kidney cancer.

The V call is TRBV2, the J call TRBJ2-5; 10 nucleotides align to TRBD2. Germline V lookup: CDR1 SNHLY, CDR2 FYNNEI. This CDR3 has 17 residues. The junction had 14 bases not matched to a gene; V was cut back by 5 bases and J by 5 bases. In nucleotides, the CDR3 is TGTGCCAGCAGTACCCAACGTGAGCGGGGGGGCGAGGAGACCCAGTACTTC. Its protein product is CASSTQRERGGEETQYF.

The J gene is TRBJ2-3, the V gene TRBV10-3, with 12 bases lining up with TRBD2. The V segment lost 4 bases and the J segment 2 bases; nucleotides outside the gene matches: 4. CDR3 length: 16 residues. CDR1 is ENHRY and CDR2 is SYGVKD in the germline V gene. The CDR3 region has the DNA TGTGCCATCAGTGGAAGGACTAGCGGGGACACAGATACGCAGTATTTT. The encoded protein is CAISGRTSGDTDTQYF.

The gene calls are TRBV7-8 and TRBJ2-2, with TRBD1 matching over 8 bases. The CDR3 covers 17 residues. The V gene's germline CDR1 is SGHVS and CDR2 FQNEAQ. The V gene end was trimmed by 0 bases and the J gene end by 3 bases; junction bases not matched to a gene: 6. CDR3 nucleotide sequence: TGTGCCAGCAGCTTAGCGCCGGGACAGGAATACACCGGGGAGCTGTTTTTT. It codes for CASSLAPGQEYTGELFF.

The CDR3 spells CASSGRTGRGSNEKLFF. The CDR3 DNA reads TGTGCCAGCAGCGGCCGGACAGGGAGGGGATCTAATGAAAAACTGTTTTTT. This sequence joins TRBV9 and TRBJ1-4, with TRBD1 identical over 8 bases. V lost 3 bases to trimming and J lost 3 bases; unmatched junction nucleotides: 10. From germline, CDR1 is SGDLS and CDR2 YYNGEE. The CDR3 contains 17 residues.

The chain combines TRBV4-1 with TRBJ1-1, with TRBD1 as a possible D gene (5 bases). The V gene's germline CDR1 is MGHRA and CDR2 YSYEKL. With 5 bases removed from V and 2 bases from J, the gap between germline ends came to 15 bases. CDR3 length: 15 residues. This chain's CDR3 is CASSSGWGGNTEAFF. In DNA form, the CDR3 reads TGCGCCAGCAGCTCAGGATGGGGGGGAAACACTGAAGCTTTCTTT.

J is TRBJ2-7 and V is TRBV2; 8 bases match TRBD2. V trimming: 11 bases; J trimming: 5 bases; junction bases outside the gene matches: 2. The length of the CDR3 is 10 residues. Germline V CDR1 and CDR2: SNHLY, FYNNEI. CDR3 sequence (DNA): TGTGCCGTAGCGGGGAACGAGCAGTACTTC. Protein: CAVAGNEQYF.

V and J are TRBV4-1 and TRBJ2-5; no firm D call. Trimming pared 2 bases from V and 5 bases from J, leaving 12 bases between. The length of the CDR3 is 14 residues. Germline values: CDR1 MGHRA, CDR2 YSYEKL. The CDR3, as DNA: TGCGCCAGCAGCCAACCTCCGGGTGGTGAGACCCAGTACTTC. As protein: CASSQPPGGETQYF.

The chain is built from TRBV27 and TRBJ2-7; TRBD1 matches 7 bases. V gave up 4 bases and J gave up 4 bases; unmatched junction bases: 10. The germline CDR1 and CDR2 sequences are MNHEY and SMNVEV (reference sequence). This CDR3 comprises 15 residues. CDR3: CASSSSPRGIYEQYF. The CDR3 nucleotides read TGTGCCAGCAGTTCCTCCCCCAGGGGGATATACGAGCAGTACTTC.

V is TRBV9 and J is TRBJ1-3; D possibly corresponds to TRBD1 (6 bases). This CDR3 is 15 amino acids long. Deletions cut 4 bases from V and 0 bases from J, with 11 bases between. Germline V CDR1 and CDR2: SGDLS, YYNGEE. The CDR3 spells CASSLQGHSGNTIYF. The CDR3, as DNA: TGTGCCAGCAGCTTACAGGGCCACTCTGGAAACACCATATATTTT.

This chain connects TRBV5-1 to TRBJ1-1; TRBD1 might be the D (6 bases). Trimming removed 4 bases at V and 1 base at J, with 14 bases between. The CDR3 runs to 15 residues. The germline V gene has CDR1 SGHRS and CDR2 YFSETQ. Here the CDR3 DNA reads TGCGCCAGCAGCCCAAGACAGGACCCGAACACTGAAGCTTTCTTT. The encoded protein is CASSPRQDPNTEAFF.

CDR3 protein: CASSAGTGITDTQYF. DNA for the CDR3: TGTGCCAGTAGCGCCGGGACAGGGATCACAGATACGCAGTATTTT. The chain joins TRBV19 to TRBJ2-3; 9 positions match TRBD1. In germline, CDR1 is LNHDA, CDR2 SQIVND (reference sequence). CDR3 length: 15 residues. V lost 6 bases, J lost 2 bases, and 6 bases stayed unmatched.

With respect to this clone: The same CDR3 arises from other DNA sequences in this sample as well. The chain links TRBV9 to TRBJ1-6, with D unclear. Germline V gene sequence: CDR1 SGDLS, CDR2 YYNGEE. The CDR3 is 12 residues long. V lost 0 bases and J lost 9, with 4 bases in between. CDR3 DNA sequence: TGTGCCAGCAGCGTAGGGTCTTCACCCCTCCACTTT. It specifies CASSVGSSPLHF.

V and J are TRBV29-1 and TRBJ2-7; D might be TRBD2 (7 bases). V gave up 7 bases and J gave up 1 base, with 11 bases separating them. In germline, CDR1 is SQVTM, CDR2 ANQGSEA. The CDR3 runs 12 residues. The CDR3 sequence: CSGGGSSYEQYF. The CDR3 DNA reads TGCAGCGGCGGGGGCTCTTCCTACGAGCAGTACTTC.

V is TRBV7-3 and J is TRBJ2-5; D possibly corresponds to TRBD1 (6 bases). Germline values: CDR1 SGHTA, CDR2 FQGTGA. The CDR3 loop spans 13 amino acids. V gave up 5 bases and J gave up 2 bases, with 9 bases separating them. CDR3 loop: CASSHGTQETQYF. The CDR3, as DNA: TGTGCCAGCAGCCACGGGACACAAGAGACCCAGTACTTC.

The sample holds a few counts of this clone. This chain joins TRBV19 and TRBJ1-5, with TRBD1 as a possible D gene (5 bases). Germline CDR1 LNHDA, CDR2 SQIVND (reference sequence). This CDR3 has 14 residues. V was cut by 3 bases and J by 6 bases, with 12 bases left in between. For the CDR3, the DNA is TGTGCCAGTAGTATCGAGGGGTTCACTCAGCCCCAGCATTTT. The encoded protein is CASSIEGFTQPQHF.

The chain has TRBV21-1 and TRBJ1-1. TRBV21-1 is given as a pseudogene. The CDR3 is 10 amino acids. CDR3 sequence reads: CASSNSKAFF. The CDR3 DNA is TGTGCCAGCAGCAACTCAAAAGCTTTCTTT.

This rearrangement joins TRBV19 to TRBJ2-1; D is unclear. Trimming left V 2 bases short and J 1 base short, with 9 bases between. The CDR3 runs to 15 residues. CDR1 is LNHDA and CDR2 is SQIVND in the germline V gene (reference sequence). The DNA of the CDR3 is TGTGCCAGTAGTATAACTCCGCTATCCTACAATGAGCAGTTCTTC. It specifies CASSITPLSYNEQFF.

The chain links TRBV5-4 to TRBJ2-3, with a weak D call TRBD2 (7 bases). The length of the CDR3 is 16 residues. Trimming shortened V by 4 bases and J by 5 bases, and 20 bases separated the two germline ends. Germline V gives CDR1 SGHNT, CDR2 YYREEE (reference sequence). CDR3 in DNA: TGTGCCAGCAGCCAACCCGCCGGGGGGCAAGGAGATACGCAGTATTTT. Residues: CASSQPAGGQGDTQYF.

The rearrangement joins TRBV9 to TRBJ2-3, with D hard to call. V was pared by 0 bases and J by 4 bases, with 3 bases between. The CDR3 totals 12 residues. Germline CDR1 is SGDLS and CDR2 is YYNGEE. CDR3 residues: CASSVDADTQYF. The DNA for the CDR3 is TGTGCCAGCAGCGTAGACGCAGATACGCAGTATTTT.

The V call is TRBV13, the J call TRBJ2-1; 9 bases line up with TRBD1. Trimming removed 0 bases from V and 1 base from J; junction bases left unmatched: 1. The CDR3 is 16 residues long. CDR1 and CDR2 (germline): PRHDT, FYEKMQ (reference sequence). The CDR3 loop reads CASSLGTGGSYNEQFF. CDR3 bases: TGTGCCAGCAGCTTAGGGACAGGGGGATCCTACAATGAGCAGTTCTTC.

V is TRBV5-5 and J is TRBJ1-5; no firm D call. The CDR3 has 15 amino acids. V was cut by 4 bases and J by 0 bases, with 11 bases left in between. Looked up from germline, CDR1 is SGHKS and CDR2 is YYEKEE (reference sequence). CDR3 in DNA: TGTGCCAGCAGCCTCGGCTCGGATAGCAATCAGCCCCAGCATTTT. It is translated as CASSLGSDSNQPQHF.

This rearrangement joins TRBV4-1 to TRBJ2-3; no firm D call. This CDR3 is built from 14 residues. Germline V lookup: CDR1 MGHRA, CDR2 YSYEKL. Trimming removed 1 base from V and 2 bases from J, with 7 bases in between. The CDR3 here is CASSQVTVTDTQYF. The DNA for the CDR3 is TGCGCCAGCAGCCAAGTAACGGTCACAGATACGCAGTATTTT.

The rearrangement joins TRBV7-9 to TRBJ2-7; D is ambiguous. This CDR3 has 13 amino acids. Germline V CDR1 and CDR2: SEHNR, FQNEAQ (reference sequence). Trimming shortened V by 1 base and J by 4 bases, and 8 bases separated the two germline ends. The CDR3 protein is CASSLVTGYEQYF. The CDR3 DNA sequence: TGTGCCAGCAGCTTAGTTACTGGTTACGAGCAGTACTTC.